This T cell receptor (beta chain) was sequenced in a study of OX40 agonist ivuxolimab in advanced cancers. V gave up 3 bases and J gave up 10 bases, with 14 bases separating them. From germline, CDR1 is MDHEN and CDR2 SYDVKM. The CDR3 has 13 residues. Sequenced by immunoSEQ multiplex PCR; TCRdb stores in-frame clones only, minus some. Among tens of thousands of clones listed, approximately 80% were seen once. This chain connects TRBV28 to TRBJ2-3, with D maybe TRBD1 (5 bases). The specimen was CD4+ or CD8+ T cells sorted from blood, collected in a trial of the OX40 agonist ivuxolimab. The TCR originated in an adult with an advanced solid tumor such as melanoma, head and neck, liver or kidney cancer. CDR3 loop: CASSFPPQGAQYF. The CDR3 DNA reads TGTGCCAGCAGTTTCCCCCCTCAGGGTGCGCAGTATTTT.